This passage covers 9 T cell receptor beta chains from one sample sequenced in a study of shared clonotypes between healthy human individuals. The method was immunoSEQ multiplex PCR; TCRdb's version includes in-frame clones alone and lacks a portion of them. Altogether 800,000 to 1,200,000 clones are present, around three quarters being singletons, with the ten largest covering roughly 0.56%. Input material: memory CD4+ T cells from PBMCs. Subset indicated: CD45RA-negative fraction. Source of these receptors: a man aged 18 to 29 in good health. Some clones in this sample may be carry-over from other donors' samples.

Concerning this clone: The sample has other DNA sequences that encode this CDR3 too. The chain is built from TRBV10-3 and TRBJ1-1; no definite D call. V gave up 0 bases and J gave up 0 bases, with 8 bases separating them. The CDR3 loop spans 15 amino acids. The germline V gene encodes CDR1 ENHRY and CDR2 SYGVKD. CDR3 loop: CAISESRVLNTEAFF. As DNA, the CDR3 is TGTGCCATCAGTGAGTCGAGGGTCTTGAACACTGAAGCTTTCTTT.

As concerns this clone: Other DNA sequences of this sample code for an identical CDR3. V gene TRBV7-8 combines with J gene TRBJ1-5; D gene ambiguous. V gave up 1 base and J gave up 3 bases, with 10 bases separating them. The germline V gene has CDR1 SGHVS and CDR2 FQNEAQ. This CDR3 comprises 15 residues. The CDR3: CASSLVGRSNQPQHF. CDR3 sequence (DNA): TGTGCCAGCAGCTTAGTCGGCAGATCCAATCAGCCCCAGCATTTT.

The chain joins TRBV4-3 to TRBJ1-5; D may be TRBD1 (6 bases). Trimming pared 0 bases from V and 6 bases from J, leaving 9 bases between. Germline-derived CDR1 and CDR2 are LGHNA and YSLEER. CDR3 length equals 14 residues. The CDR3 bases are TGCGCCAGCAGCCAAGACGGGGGGCTTCAGCCCCAGCATTTT. Amino acid sequence: CASSQDGGLQPQHF.

This rearrangement joins TRBV19 to TRBJ1-4; D is undetermined. V gave up 5 bases and J gave up 5 bases, with 9 bases separating them. The CDR3 spans 13 residues. Germline values: CDR1 LNHDA, CDR2 SQIVND (reference sequence). In DNA form, the CDR3 reads TGTGCCAGTAGTGGGCGGGAAAATGAAAAACTGTTTTTT. It encodes CASSGRENEKLFF.

The chain combines TRBV7-6 with TRBJ2-6; D unclear. Per germline, CDR1 SGHVS and CDR2 FNYEAQ. The CDR3 length is 15 residues. Trimming left V 0 bases short and J 15 bases short, with 18 bases between. CDR3 protein: CASSLAGQDPPALTF. CDR3 DNA: TGTGCCAGCAGCTTAGCGGGCCAGGACCCCCCAGCCCTGACTTTC. Looking up the rest from reference TRBV7-6 and TRBJ2-6 gives the full variable domain: GAGVSQSPRYKVTKRGQDVALRCDPISGHVSLYWYRQALGQGPEFLTYFNYEAQQDKSGLPNDRFSAERPEGSISTLTIQRTEQRDSAMYRCASSLAGQDPPALTFGAGSRLTVL.

This clone occurred once. At the DNA level, this CDR3 is encoded by other sequences in the same sample as well. The chain combines TRBV5-1 with TRBJ1-4; 10 nucleotides align to TRBD1. The CDR3 runs to 15 residues. J was trimmed by 8 bases and V by 1 base; bases with no gene match: 5. Per germline, CDR1 SGHRS and CDR2 YFSETQ. CDR3 sequence (DNA): TGCGCCAGCAGCTTGACCGGGACAGGGGAAGAAAAACTGTTTTTT. Amino acid sequence: CASSLTGTGEEKLFF.

The chain couples TRBV7-9 to TRBJ1-5; the D gene is possibly TRBD1 (5 bases). This CDR3 contains 15 residues. V gave up 2 bases and J gave up 8 bases, with 16 bases separating them. Germline V CDR1 and CDR2: SEHNR, FQNEAQ (reference sequence). This CDR3 reads CASSLRGVRVEPQHF. The CDR3 DNA sequence: TGTGCCAGCAGCTTACGGGGGGTGAGAGTGGAGCCCCAGCATTTT. Based on the CDR3 plus reference TRBV7-9 and TRBJ1-5, the full variable domain is DTGVSQNPRHKITKRGQNVTFRCDPISEHNRLYWYRQTLGQGPEFLTYFQNEAQLEKSRLLSDRFSAERPKGSFSTLEIQRTEQGDSAMYLCASSLRGVRVEPQHFGDGTRLSIL.

A single count supports this clone. A read error may produce the germline difference seen at one junction end. Other DNA sequences within the sample encode an identical CDR3. The chain joins TRBV29-1 to TRBJ2-4; 9 bases fit TRBD1. Germline assignment: CDR1 SQVTM and CDR2 ANQGSEA. The CDR3 length is 16 residues. The CDR3 protein is CSVEKYHRGLWSIQYF. DNA for the CDR3: TGCAGCGTTGAAAAATACCACAGGGGGCTATGGAGCATTCAATACTTC.

This clone was seen at least ten times. CDR3 region: CAWSHKASREQYF. For the CDR3, the DNA is TGTGCCTGGAGTCACAAAGCGAGTCGCGAGCAGTACTTC. This chain joins TRBV30 and TRBJ2-7, with D unresolved. V lost 2 bases and J 6 bases, leaving 14 bases between the germline ends. CDR3 length: 13 residues. Germline lookup yields CDR1 GTSNPN and CDR2 SVGIG (reference sequence).